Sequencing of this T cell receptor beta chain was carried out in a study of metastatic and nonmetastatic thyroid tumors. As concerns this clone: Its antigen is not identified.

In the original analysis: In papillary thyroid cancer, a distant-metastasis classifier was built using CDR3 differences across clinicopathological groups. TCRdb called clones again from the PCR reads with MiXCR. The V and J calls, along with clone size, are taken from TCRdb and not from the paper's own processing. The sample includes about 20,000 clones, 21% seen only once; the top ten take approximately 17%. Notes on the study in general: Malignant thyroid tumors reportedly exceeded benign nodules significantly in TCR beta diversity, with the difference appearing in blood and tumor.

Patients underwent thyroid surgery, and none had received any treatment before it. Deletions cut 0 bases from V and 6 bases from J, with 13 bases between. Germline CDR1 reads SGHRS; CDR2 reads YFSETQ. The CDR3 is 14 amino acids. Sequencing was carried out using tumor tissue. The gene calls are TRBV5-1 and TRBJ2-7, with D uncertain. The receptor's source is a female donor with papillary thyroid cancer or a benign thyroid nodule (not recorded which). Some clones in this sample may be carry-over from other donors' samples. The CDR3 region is CASSLGGVWSEQYF. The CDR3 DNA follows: TGCGCCAGCAGCTTGGGTGGAGTTTGGTCCGAGCAGTACTTC.